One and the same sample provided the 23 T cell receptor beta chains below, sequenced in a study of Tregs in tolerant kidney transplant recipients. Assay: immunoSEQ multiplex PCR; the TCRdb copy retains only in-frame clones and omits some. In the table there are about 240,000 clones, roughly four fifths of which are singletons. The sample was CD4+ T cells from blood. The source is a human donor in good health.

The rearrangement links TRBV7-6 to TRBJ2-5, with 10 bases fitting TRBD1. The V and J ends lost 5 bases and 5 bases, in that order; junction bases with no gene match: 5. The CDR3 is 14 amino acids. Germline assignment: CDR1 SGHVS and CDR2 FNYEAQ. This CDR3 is CASSQRTGGETQYF. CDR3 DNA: TGTGCCAGCAGCCAACGGACAGGGGGGGAGACCCAGTACTTC.

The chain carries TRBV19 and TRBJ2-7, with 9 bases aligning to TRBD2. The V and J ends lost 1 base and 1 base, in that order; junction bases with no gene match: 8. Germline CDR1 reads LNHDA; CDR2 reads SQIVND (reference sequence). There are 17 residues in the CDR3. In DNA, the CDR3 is TGTGCCAGTAGTATAGGACTAGCGGAAGACTCTTCCTACGAGCAGTACTTC. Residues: CASSIGLAEDSSYEQYF.

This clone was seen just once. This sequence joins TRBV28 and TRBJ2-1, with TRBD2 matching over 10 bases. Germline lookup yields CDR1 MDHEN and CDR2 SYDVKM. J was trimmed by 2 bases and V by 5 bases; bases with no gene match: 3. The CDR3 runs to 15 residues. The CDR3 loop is CASSLSGRAYNEQFF. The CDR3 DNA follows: TGTGCCAGCAGTCTCAGCGGGAGGGCCTACAATGAGCAGTTCTTC.

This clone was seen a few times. The CDR3 bases are TGTGCCACCAGCAGAGCAGGGTTGGAAGTTCGCGGTGAAGCTTTCTTT. Its translation is CATSRAGLEVRGEAFF. V is TRBV15 and J is TRBJ1-1; a weak D match, TRBD1 (5 bases). Trimming took 1 base from V and 7 from J, leaving 19 bases between them. The CDR3 has 16 amino acids. The germline V gene encodes CDR1 LNHNV and CDR2 YYDKDF (reference sequence).

Written as DNA, the CDR3 is TGTGCCAGCAGCGTAGCTCCAGATACGCAGTATTTT. It codes for CASSVAPDTQYF. This rearrangement joins TRBV9 to TRBJ2-3; no reliable D call. V was clipped by 0 bases and J by 4 bases, with 3 bases between them. Germline assignment: CDR1 SGDLS and CDR2 YYNGEE. CDR3 length: 12 residues.

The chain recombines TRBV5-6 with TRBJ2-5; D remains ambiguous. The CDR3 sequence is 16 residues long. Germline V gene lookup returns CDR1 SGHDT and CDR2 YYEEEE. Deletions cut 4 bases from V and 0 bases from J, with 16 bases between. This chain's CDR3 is CASSTATQRYQETQYF. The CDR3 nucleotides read TGTGCCAGCAGCACAGCGACCCAGAGATACCAAGAGACCCAGTACTTC.

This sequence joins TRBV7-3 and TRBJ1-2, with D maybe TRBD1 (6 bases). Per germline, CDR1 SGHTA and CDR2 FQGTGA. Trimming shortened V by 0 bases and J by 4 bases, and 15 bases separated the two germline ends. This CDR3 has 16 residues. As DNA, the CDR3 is TGTGCCAGCAGCTTAACGGGACAAATAGCGGGCTATGGCTACACCTTC. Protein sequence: CASSLTGQIAGYGYTF.

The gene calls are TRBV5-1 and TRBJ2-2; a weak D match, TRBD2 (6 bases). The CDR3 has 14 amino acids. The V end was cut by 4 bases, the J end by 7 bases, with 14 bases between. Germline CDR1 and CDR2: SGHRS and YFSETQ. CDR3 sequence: CASSLATRNGELFF. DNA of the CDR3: TGCGCCAGCAGCCTCGCGACTAGGAACGGGGAGCTGTTTTTT.

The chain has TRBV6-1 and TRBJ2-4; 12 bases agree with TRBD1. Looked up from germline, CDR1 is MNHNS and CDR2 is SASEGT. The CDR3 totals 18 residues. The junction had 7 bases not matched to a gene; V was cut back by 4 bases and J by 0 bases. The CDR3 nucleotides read TGTGCCAGCAGTGCGTCGGGACAGGGGGCCCTAGCCAAAAACATTCAGTACTTC. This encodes CASSASGQGALAKNIQYF.

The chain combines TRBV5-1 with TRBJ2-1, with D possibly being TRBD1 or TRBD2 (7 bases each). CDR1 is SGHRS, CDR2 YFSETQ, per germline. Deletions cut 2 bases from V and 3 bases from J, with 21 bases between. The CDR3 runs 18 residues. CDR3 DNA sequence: TGCGCCAGCAGCTTCGGTGAGTTGGCGGGGGACAGCTACAATGAGCAGTTCTTC. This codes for CASSFGELAGDSYNEQFF.

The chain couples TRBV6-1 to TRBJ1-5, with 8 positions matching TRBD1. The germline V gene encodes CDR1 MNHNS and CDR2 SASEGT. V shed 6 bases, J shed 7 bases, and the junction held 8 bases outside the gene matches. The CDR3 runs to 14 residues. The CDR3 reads CASSAQGAGQPQHF. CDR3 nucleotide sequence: TGTGCCAGCAGCGCCCAGGGGGCAGGCCAGCCCCAGCATTTT.

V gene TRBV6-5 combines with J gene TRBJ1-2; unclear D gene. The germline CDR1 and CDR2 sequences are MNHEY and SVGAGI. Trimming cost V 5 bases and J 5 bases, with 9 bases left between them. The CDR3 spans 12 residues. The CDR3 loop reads CASSEARYGYTF. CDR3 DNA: TGTGCCAGCAGTGAAGCGAGATATGGCTACACCTTC.

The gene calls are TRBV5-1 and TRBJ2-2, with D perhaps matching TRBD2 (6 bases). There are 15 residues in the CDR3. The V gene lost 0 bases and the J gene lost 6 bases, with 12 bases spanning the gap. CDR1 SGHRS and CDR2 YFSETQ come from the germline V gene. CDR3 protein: CASSLDRPGAGELFF. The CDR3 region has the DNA TGCGCCAGCAGCTTGGACAGGCCGGGGGCCGGGGAGCTGTTTTTT.

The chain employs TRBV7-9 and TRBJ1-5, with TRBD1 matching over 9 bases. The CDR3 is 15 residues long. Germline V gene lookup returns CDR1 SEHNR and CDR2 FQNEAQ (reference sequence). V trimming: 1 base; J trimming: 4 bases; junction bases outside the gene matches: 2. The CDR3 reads CASSLDGTGNQPQHF. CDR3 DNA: TGTGCCAGCAGCTTAGACGGGACAGGGAATCAGCCCCAGCATTTT.

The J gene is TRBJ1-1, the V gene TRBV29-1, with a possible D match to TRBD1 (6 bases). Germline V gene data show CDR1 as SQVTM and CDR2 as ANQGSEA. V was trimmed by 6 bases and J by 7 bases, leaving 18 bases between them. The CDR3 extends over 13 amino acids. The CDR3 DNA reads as TGCAGCGTCCAAGGACCGGGGGCGGGTGAAGCTTTCTTT. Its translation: CSVQGPGAGEAFF.

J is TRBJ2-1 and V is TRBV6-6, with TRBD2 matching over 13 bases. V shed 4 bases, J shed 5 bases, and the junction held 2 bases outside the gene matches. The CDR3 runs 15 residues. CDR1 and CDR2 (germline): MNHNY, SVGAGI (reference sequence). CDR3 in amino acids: CASSSGLAGNNEQFF. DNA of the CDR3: TGTGCCAGCAGTTCGGGACTAGCGGGGAACAATGAGCAGTTCTTC.

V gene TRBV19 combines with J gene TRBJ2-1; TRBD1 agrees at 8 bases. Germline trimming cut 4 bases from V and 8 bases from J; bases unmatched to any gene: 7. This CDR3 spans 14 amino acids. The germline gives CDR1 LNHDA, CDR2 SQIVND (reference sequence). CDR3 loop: CASSTDRGTDEQFF. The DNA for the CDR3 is TGTGCCAGTAGTACAGACAGGGGTACGGATGAGCAGTTCTTC.

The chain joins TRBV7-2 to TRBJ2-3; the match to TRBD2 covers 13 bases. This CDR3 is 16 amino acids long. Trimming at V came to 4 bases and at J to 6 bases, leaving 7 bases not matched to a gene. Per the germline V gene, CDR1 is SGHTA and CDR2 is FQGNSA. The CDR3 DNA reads TGTGCCAGCAGCTACCGACTAGCGGGAGGCCCCGATACGCAGTATTTT. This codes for CASSYRLAGGPDTQYF.

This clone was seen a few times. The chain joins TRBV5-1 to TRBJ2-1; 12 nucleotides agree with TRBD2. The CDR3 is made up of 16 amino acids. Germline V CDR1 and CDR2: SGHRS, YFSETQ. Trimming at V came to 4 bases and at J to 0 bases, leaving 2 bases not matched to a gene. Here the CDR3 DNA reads TGCGCCAGCAGCGCGGGACTAGCGGGCTCCTACAATGAGCAGTTCTTC. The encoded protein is CASSAGLAGSYNEQFF.

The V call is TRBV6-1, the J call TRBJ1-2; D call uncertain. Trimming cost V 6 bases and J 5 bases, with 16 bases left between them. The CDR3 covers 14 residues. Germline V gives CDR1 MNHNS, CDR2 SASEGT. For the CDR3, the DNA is TGTGCCAGCAGCGGGGAGTTTTCCGCTTATGGCTACACCTTC. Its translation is CASSGEFSAYGYTF.

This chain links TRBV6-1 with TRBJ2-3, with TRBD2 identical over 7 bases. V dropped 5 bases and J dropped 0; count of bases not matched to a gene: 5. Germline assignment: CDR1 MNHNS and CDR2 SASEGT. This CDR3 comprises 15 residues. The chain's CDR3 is CASSHGTTSTDTQYF. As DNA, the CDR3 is TGTGCCAGCAGTCACGGGACTACTAGCACAGATACGCAGTATTTT.

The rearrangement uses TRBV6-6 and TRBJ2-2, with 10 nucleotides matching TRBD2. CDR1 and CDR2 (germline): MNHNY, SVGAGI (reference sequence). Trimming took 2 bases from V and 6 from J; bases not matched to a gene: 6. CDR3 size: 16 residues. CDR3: CASSYPWTSGAGELFF. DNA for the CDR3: TGTGCCAGCAGTTACCCCTGGACTAGCGGTGCCGGGGAGCTGTTTTTT.

This CDR3 is CASSLGTSGYYNEQFF. The CDR3 DNA reads TGCGCCAGCAGCTTAGGGACTAGCGGTTACTACAATGAGCAGTTCTTC. This chain uses TRBV5-1 with TRBJ2-1; TRBD2 agrees at 11 bases. V trimming: 2 bases; J trimming: 3 bases; junction bases outside the gene matches: 4. Germline CDR1 reads SGHRS; CDR2 reads YFSETQ. This CDR3 is 16 amino acids long.